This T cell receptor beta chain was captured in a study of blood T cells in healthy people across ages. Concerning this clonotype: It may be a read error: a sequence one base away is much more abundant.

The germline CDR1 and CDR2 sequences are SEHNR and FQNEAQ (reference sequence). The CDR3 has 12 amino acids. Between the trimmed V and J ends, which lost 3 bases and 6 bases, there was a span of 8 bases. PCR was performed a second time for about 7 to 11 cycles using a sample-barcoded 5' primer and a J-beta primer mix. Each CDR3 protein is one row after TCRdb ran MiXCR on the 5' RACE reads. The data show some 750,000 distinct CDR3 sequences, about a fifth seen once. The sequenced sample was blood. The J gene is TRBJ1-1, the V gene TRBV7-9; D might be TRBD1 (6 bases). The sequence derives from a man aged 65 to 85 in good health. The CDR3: CASSFRGSEAFF. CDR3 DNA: TGTGCCAGCAGCTTCAGGGGATCTGAAGCTTTCTTT.